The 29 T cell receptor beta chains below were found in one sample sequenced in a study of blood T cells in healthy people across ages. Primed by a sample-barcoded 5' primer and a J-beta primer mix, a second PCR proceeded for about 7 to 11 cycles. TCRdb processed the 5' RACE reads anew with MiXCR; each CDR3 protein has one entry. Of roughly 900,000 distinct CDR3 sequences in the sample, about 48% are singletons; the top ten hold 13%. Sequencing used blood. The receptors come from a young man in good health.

In DNA, the CDR3 is TGCGCCAGCAGCCAAGAACGTCGGGAAGACGTGGAGGAGCAGTTCTTC. Translation gives CASSQERREDVEEQFF. The rearrangement uses TRBV4-1 and TRBJ2-1, with a weak D call TRBD2 (5 bases). CDR3 size: 16 residues. Germline V lookup: CDR1 MGHRA, CDR2 YSYEKL. The V end lost 0 bases, the J end lost 10 bases, and 19 bases lay between the germline ends.

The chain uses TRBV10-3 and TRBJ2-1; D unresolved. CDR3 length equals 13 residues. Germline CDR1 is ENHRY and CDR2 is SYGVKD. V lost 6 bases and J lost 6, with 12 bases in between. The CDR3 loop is CAISPSQSNEQFF. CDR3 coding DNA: TGTGCCATCAGCCCGAGTCAGAGCAATGAGCAGTTCTTC.

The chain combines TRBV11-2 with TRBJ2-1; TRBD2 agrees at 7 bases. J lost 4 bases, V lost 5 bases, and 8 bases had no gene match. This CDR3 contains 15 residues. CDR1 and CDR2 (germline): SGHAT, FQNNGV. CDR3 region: CASSPAQRGYNEQFF. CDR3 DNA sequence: TGTGCCAGCAGCCCCGCGCAGCGGGGATACAATGAGCAGTTCTTC.

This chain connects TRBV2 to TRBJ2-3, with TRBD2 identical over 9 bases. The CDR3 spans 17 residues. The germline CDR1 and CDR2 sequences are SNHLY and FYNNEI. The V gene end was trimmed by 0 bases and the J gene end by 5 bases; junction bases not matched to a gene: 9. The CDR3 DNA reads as TGTGCCAGCAGTGAAGCGCCATGGCGGGGGGGCGGAGATACGCAGTATTTT. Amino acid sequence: CASSEAPWRGGGDTQYF.

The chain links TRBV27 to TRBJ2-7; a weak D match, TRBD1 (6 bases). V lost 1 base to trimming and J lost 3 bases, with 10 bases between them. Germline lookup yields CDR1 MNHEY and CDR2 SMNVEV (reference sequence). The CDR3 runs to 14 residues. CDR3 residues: CASSLLGGYYEQYF. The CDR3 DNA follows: TGTGCCAGCAGTTTATTAGGGGGATACTACGAGCAGTACTTC.

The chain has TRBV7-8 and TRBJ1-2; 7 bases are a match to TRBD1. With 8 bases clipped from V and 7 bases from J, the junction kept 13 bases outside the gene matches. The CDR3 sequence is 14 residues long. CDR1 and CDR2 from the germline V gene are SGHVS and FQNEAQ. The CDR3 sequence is CASGLGVAGGGYTF. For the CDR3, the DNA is TGTGCCAGCGGTTTGGGGGTGGCAGGGGGTGGCTACACCTTC.

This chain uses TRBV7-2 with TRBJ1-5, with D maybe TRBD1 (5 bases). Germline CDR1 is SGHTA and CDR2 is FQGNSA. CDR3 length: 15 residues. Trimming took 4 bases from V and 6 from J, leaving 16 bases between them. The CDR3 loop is CASSYKPGLGQPQHF. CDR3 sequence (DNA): TGTGCCAGCAGCTACAAACCGGGACTTGGTCAGCCCCAGCATTTT.

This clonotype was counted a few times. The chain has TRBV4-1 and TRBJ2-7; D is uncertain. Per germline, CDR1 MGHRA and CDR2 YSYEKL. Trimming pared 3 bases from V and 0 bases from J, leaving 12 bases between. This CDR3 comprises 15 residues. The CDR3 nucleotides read TGCGCCAGCAGCCATTCGAGTCTGGGCTCCTACGAGCAGTACTTC. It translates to CASSHSSLGSYEQYF.

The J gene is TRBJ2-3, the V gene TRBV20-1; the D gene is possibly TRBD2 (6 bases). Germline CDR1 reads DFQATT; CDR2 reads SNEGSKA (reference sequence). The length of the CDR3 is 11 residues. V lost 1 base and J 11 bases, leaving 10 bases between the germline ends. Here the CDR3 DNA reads TGCAGTGCTAGAGTGGACGGGGGGCAGTATTTT. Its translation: CSARVDGGQYF.

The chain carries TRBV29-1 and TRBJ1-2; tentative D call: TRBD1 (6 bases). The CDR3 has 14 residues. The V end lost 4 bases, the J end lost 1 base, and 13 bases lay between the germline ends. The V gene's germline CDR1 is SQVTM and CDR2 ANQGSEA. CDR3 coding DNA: TGCAGCGTTGGTGGACAGCCACTTAACTATGGCTACACCTTC. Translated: CSVGGQPLNYGYTF.

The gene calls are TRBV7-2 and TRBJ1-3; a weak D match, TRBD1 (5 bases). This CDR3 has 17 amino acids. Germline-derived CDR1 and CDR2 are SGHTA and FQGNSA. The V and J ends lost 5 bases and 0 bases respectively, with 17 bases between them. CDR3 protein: CASSPGPLGGSGNTIYF. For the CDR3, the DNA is TGTGCCAGCAGCCCCGGACCTCTTGGGGGCTCTGGAAACACCATATATTTT.

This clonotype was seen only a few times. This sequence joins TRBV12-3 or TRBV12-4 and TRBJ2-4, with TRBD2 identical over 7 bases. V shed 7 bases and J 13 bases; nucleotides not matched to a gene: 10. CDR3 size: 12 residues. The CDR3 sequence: CASTLGGSEQYF. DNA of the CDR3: TGTGCCAGCACCTTGGGAGGGAGTGAGCAGTACTTC.

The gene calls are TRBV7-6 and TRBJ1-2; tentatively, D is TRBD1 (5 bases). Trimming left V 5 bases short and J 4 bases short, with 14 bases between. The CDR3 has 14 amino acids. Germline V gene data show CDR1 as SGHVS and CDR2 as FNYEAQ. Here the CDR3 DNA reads TGTGCCAGCAGCCCGGAACGGGGGGTCTATGGCTACACCTTC. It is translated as CASSPERGVYGYTF.

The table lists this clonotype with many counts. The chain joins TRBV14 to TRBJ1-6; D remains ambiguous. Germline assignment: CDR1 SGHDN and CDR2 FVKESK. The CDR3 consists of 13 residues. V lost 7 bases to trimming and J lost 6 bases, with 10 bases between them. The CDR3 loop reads CASTGFGNSPLHF. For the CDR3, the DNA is TGTGCCAGCACCGGTTTCGGTAATTCACCCCTCCACTTT. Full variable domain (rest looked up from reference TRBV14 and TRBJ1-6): EAGVTQFPSHSVIEKGQTVTLRCDPISGHDNLYWYRRVMGKEIKFLLHFVKESKQDESGMPNNRFLAERTGGTYSTLKVQPAELEDSGVYFCASTGFGNSPLHFGNGTRLTVT.

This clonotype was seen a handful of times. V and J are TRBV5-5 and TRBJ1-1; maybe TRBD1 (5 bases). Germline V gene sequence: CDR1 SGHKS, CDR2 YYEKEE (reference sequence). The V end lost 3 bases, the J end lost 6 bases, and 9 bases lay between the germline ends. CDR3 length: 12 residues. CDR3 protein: CASSYGAPEAFF. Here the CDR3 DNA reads TGTGCCAGCAGCTATGGGGCCCCTGAAGCTTTCTTT.

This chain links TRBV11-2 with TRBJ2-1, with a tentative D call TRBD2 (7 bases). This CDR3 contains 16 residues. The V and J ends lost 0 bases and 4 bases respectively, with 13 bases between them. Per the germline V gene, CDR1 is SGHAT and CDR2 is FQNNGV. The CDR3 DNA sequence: TGTGCCAGCAGCTTAGAGTGGGGGGGCCAATACAATGAGCAGTTCTTC. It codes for CASSLEWGGQYNEQFF. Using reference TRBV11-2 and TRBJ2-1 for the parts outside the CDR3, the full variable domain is EAGVAQSPRYKIIEKRQSVAFWCNPISGHATLYWYQQILGQGPKLLIQFQNNGVVDDSQLPKDRFSAERLKGVDSTLKIQPAKLEDSAVYLCASSLEWGGQYNEQFFGPGTRLTVL.

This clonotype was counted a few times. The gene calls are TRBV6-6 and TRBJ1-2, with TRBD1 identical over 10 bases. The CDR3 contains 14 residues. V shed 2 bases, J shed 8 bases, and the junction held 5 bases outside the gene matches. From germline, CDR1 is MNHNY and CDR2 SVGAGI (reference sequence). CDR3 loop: CASSYEGQGFGYTF. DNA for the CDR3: TGTGCCAGCAGTTACGAGGGACAGGGGTTCGGCTACACCTTC.

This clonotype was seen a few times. The CDR3 sequence: CASSLDGDRVIAKNIQYF. The CDR3 region has the DNA TGTGCCAGCAGTTTAGATGGGGACAGAGTTATAGCCAAAAACATTCAGTACTTC. This sequence joins TRBV12-3 or TRBV12-4 and TRBJ2-4; 7 positions match TRBD1. This CDR3 spans 18 amino acids. After removal of 1 base from V and 0 bases from J, the junction contained 9 bases not matched to a gene.

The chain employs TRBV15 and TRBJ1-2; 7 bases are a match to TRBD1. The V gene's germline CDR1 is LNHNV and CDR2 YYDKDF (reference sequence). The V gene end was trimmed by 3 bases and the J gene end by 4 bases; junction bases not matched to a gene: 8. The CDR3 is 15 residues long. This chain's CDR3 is CATSRDDRDGYGYTF. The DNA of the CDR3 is TGTGCCACCAGCAGGGACGACAGGGACGGCTATGGCTACACCTTC. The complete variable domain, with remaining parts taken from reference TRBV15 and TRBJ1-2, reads DAMVIQNPRYQVTQFGKPVTLSCSQTLNHNVMYWYQQKSSQAPKLLFHYYDKDFNNEADTPDNFQSRRPNTSFCFLDIRSPGLGDTAMYLCATSRDDRDGYGYTFGSGTRLTVV.

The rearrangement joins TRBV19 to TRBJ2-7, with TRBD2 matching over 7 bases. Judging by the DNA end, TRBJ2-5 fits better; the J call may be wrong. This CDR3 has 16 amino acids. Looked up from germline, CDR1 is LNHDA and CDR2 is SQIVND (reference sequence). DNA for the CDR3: TGTGCCAGTAGTCTGGCGGGAGTGCCTTTTGTAGAGACCCAGTACTTC. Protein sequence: CASSLAGVPFVETQYF.

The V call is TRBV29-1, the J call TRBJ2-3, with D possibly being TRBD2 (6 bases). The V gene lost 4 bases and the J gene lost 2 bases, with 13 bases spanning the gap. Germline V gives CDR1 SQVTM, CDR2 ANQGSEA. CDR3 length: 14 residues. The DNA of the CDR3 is TGCAGCGTTGCCAATAGCGGAAACACAGATACGCAGTATTTT. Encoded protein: CSVANSGNTDTQYF.

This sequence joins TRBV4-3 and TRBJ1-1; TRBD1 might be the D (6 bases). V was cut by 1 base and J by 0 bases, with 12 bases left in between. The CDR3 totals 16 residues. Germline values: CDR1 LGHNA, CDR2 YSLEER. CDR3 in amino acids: CASSQASGTLNTEAFF. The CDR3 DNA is TGCGCCAGCAGCCAAGCCTCCGGGACACTGAACACTGAAGCTTTCTTT.

CDR3 sequence reads: CASSLGQGPRAQHF. As DNA, the CDR3 is TGTGCCAGCAGCTTAGGGCAGGGCCCAAGGGCCCAGCATTTT. The rearrangement joins TRBV7-2 to TRBJ1-5; D may be TRBD1 (5 bases). The V and J ends lost 1 base and 11 bases respectively, with 15 bases between them. Germline values: CDR1 SGHTA, CDR2 FQGNSA. This CDR3 spans 14 amino acids.

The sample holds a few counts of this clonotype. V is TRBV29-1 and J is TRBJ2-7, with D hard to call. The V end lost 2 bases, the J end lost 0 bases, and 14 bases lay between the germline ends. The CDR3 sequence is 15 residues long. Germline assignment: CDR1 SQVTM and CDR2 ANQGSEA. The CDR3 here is CSVEFRRPSSYEQYF. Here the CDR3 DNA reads TGCAGCGTTGAATTTCGGCGGCCCAGCTCCTACGAGCAGTACTTC.

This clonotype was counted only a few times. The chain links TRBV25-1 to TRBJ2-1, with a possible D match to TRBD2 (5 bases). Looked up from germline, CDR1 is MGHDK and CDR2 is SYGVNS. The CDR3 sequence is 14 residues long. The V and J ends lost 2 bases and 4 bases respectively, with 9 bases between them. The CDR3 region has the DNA TGTGCCAGCAGTGAAGAGGGCGGGTACAATGAGCAGTTCTTC. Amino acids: CASSEEGGYNEQFF.

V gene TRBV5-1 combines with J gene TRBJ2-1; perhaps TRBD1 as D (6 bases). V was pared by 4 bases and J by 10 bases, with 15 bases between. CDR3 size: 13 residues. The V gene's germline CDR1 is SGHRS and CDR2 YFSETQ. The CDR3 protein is CASSPQQGREQFF. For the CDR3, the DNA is TGCGCCAGCAGCCCCCAACAGGGACGCGAGCAGTTCTTC. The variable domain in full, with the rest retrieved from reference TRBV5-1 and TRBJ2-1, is KAGVTQTPRYLIKTRGQQVTLSCSPISGHRSVSWYQQTPGQGLQFLFEYFSETQRNKGNFPGRFSGRQFSNSRSEMNVSTLELGDSALYLCASSPQQGREQFFGPGTRLTVL.

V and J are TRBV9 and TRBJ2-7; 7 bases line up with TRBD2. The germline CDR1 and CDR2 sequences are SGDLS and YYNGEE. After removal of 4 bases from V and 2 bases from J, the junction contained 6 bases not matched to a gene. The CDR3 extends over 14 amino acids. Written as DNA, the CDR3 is TGTGCCAGCAGCCGGGGACTACCTCCCTACGAGCAGTACTTC. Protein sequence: CASSRGLPPYEQYF.

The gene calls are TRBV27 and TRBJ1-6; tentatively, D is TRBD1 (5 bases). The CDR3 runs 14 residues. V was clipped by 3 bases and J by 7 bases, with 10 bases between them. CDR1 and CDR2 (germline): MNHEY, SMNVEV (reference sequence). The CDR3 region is CASSFGHPNSPLHF. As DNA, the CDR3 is TGTGCCAGCAGTTTCGGACACCCGAATTCACCCCTCCACTTT.

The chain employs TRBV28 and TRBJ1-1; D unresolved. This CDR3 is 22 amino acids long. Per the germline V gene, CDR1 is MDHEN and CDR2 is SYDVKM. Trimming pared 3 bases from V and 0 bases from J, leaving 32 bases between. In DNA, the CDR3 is TGTGCCAGCAGTTTCAATTATCTGCGCTGGGGTTATAAGGGATCATTGAACACTGAAGCTTTCTTT. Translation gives CASSFNYLRWGYKGSLNTEAFF. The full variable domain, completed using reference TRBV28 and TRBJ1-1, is DVKVTQSSRYLVKRTGEKVFLECVQDMDHENMFWYRQDPGLGLRLIYFSYDVKMKEKGDIPEGYSVSREKKERFSLILESASTNQTSMYLCASSFNYLRWGYKGSLNTEAFFGQGTRLTVV.